A few counts support the clone carrying this T cell receptor beta chain. The CDR3 is 14 amino acids. Germline CDR1 and CDR2: GTSNPN and SVGIG (reference sequence). V lost 3 bases to trimming and J lost 7 bases; unmatched junction nucleotides: 9. This sample is drawn from a study of T cells in localized non-small cell lung cancer. Generated by immunoSEQ multiplex PCR, the TCRdb table keeps only in-frame clones and is missing some. The table records 4,300 or so clones, under 40% of them present only once. This sample comprised lung tumor tissue, obtained before any cancer treatment. The V call is TRBV30, the J call TRBJ2-7; 10 bases map to TRBD2. This TCR was recovered from a male donor aged 60 or over with stage I lung adenocarcinoma. CDR3 amino acids: CAWRTQAGGQEQYF. The DNA for the CDR3 is TGTGCCTGGAGAACTCAAGCGGGGGGGCAGGAGCAGTACTTC.